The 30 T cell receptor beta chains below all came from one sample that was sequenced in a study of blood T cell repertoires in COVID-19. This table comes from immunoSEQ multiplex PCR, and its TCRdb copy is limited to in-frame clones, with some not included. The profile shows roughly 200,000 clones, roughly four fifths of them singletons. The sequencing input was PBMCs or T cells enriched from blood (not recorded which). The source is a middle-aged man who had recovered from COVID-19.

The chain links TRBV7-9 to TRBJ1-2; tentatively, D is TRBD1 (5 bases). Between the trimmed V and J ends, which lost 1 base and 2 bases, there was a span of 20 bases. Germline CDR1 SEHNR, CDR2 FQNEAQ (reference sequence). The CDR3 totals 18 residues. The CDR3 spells CASSLGSGRVGENYGYTF. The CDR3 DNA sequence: TGTGCCAGCAGCTTAGGGTCGGGCAGGGTAGGAGAGAACTATGGCTACACCTTC.

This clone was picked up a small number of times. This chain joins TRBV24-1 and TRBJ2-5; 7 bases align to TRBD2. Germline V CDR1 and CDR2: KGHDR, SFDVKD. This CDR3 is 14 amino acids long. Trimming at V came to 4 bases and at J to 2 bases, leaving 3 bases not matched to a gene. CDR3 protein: CATSEWGGQETQYF. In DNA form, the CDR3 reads TGTGCCACCAGTGAGTGGGGGGGACAAGAGACCCAGTACTTC.

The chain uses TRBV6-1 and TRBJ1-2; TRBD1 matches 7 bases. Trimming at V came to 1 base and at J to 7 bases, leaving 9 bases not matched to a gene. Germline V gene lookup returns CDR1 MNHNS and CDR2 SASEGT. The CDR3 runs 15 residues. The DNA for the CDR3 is TGTGCCAGCAGTGAAGGACCGACAGGGCTTGTTGGCTACACCTTC. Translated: CASSEGPTGLVGYTF.

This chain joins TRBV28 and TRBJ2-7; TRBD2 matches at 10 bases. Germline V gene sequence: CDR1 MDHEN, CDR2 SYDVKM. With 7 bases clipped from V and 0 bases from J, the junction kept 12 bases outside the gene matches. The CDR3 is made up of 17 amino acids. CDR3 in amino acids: CASKKREGDLHSYEQYF. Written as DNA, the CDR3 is TGTGCCAGCAAGAAGCGGGAGGGCGACCTCCACTCCTACGAGCAGTACTTC.

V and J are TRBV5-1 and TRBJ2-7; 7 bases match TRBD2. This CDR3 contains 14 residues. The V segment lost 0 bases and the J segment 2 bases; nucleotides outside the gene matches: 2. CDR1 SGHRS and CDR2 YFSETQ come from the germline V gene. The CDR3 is CASSLGGGPYEQYF. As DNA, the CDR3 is TGCGCCAGCAGCTTGGGGGGAGGGCCCTACGAGCAGTACTTC. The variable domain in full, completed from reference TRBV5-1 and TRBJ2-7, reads KAGVTQTPRYLIKTRGQQVTLSCSPISGHRSVSWYQQTPGQGLQFLFEYFSETQRNKGNFPGRFSGRQFSNSRSEMNVSTLELGDSALYLCASSLGGGPYEQYFGPGTRLTVT.

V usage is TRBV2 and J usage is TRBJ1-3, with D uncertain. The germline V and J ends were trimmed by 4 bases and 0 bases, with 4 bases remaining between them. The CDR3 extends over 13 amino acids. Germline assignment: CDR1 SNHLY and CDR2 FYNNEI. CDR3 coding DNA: TGTGCCAGCAGTGTGAGCTCTGGAAACACCATATATTTT. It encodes CASSVSSGNTIYF.

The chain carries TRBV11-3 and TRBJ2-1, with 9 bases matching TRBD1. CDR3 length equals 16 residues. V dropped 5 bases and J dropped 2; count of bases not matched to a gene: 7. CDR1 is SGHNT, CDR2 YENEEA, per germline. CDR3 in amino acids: CASSLGGDRAYNEQFF. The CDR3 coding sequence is TGTGCCAGCAGCCTGGGTGGGGACAGGGCCTACAATGAGCAGTTCTTC.

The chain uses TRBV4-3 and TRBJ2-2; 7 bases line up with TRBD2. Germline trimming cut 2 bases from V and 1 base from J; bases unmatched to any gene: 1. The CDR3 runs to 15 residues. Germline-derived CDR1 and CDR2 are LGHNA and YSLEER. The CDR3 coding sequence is TGCGCCAGCAGCCAACGCGGGGGGAACACCGGGGAGCTGTTTTTT. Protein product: CASSQRGGNTGELFF.

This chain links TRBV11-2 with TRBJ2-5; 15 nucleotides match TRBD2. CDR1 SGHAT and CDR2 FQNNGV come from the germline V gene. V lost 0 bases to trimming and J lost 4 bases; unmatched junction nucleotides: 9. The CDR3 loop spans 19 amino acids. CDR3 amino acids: CASSLEWTSGRAGSETQYF. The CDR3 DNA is TGTGCCAGCAGCTTAGAGTGGACTAGCGGGAGGGCCGGATCAGAGACCCAGTACTTC.

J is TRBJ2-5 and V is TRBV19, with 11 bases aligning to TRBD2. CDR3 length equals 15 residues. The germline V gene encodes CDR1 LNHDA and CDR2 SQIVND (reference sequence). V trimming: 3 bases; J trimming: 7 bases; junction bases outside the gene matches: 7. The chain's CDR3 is CASSISSGRLGTQYF. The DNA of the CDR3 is TGTGCCAGTAGTATTTCTAGCGGGAGGTTGGGGACCCAGTACTTC. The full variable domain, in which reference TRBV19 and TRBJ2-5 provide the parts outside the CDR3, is DGGITQSPKYLFRKEGQNVTLSCEQNLNHDAMYWYRQDPGQGLRLIYYSQIVNDFQKGDIAEGYSVSREKKESFPLTVTSAQKNPTAFYLCASSISSGRLGTQYFGPGTRLLVL.

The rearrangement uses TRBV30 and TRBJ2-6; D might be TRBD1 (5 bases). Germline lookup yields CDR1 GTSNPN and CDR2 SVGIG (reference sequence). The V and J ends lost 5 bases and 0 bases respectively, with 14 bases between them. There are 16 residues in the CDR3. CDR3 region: CAWYRKFISGANVLTF. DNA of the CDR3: TGTGCCTGGTACAGGAAATTTATCTCTGGGGCCAACGTCCTGACTTTC.

The CDR3 protein is CASSLVGQGRNQPQHF. The CDR3 DNA reads as TGTGCCAGCAGCTTGGTAGGACAGGGACGCAATCAGCCCCAGCATTTT. The chain is built from TRBV5-6 and TRBJ1-5, with TRBD1 identical over 8 bases. The J segment lost 2 bases and the V segment lost 0 bases, leaving 4 bases of the junction unmatched. The germline V gene has CDR1 SGHDT and CDR2 YYEEEE. This CDR3 is 16 amino acids long.

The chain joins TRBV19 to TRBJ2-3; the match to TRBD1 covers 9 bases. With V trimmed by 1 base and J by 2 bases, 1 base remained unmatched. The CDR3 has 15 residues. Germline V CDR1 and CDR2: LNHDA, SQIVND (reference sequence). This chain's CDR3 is CASSIGDRVTDTQYF. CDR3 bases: TGTGCCAGTAGTATAGGGGACAGGGTCACAGATACGCAGTATTTT.

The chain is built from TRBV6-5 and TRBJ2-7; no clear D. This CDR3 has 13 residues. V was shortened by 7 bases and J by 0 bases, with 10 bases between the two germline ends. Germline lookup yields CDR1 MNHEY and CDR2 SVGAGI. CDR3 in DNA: TGTGCCAGCACGAAACCTAGCTCCTACGAGCAGTACTTC. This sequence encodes CASTKPSSYEQYF.

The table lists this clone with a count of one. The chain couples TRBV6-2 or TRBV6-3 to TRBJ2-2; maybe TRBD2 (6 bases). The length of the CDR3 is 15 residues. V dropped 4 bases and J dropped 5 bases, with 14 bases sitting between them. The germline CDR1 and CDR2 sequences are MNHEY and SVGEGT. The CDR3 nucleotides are TGTGCCAGCAGTTCAAGGGCGGGACGGACCGGGGAGCTGTTTTTT. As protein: CASSSRAGRTGELFF.

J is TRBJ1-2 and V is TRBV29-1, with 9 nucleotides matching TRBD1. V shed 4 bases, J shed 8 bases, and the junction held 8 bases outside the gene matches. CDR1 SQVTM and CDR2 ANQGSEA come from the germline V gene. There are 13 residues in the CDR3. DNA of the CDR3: TGCAGCGTTGGGGACAGGGACCATGTGGGCTACACCTTC. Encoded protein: CSVGDRDHVGYTF.

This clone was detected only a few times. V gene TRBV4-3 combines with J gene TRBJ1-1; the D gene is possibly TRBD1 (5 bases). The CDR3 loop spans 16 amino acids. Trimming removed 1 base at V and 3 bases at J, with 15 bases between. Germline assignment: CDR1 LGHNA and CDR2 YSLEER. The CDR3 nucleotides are TGCGCCAGCAGCCAAGTAATGTCGGGGGGGTACACTGAAGCTTTCTTT. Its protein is CASSQVMSGGYTEAFF.

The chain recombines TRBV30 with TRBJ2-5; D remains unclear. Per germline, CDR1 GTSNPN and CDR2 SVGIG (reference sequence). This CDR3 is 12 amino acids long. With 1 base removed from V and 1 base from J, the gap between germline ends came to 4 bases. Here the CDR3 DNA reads TGTGCCTGGAGTGAAGCCCAAGAGACCCAGTACTTC. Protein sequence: CAWSEAQETQYF.

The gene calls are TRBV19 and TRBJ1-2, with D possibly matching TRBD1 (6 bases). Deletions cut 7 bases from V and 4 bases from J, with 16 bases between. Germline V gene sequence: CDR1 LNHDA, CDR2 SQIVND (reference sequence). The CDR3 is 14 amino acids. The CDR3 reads CASNRDTLGYGYTF. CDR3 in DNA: TGTGCCAGTAACCGGGACACTCTTGGCTATGGCTACACCTTC.

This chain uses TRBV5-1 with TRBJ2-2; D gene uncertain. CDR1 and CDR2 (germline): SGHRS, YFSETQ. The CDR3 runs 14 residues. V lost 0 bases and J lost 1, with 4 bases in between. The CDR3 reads CASSLARNTGELFF. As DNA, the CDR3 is TGCGCCAGCAGCTTGGCGCGGAACACCGGGGAGCTGTTTTTT.

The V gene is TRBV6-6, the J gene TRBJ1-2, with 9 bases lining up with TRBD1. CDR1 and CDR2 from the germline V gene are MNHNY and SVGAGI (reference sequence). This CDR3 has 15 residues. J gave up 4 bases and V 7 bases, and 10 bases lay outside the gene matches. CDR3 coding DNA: TGTGCCAGCAATCCGGGACAGGGCACCTCCTATGGCTACACCTTC. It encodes CASNPGQGTSYGYTF.

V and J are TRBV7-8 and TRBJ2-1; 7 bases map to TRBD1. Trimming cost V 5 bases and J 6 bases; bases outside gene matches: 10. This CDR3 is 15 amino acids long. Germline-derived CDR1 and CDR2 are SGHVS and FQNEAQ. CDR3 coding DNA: TGTGCCAGCAGCACGGCAGGGGGATTGGTCAATGAGCAGTTCTTC. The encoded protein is CASSTAGGLVNEQFF.

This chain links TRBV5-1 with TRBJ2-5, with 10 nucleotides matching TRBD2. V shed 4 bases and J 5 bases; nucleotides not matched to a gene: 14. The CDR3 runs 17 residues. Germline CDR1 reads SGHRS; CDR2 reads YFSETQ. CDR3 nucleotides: TGCGCCAGCAGCCGGGGGTTGCTAGCGGGGGATAGGGAGACCCAGTACTTC. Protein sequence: CASSRGLLAGDRETQYF.

CDR3 sequence: CASSPRGQDWTYNEQFF. The DNA of the CDR3 is TGTGCCAGCAGCCCTCGTGGACAGGACTGGACCTACAATGAGCAGTTCTTC. This chain connects TRBV3-1 (or the pseudogene TRBV3-2) to TRBJ2-1, with 7 bases matching TRBD1. Germline trimming cut 4 bases from V and 2 bases from J; bases unmatched to any gene: 11. The CDR3 is made up of 17 amino acids. Germline V gene lookup returns CDR1 LGHDT and CDR2 YNNKEL (reference sequence).

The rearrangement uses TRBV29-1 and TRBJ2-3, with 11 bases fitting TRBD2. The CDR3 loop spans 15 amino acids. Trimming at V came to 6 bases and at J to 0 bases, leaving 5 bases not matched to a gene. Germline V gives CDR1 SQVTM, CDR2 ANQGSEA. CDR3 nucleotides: TGCAGCGTCGTAGGGACTAGCGGAAGCACAGATACGCAGTATTTT. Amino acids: CSVVGTSGSTDTQYF.

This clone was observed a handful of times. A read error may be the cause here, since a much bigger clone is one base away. The CDR3 nucleotides read TGTGCCAGCAGTCCCTTCACAGATACGCAGTATTTT. Translating gives CASSPFTDTQYF. The chain joins TRBV12-3 or TRBV12-4 to TRBJ2-3, with D unclear. Trimming pared 5 bases from V and 2 bases from J, leaving 5 bases between. The CDR3 is made up of 12 amino acids.

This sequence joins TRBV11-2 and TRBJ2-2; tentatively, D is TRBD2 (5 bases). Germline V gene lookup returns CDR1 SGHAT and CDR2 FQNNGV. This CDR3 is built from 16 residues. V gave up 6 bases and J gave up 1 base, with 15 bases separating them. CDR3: CASSLSSGLNTGELFF. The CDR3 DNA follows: TGTGCCAGCAGTCTGTCGTCGGGATTGAACACCGGGGAGCTGTTTTTT.

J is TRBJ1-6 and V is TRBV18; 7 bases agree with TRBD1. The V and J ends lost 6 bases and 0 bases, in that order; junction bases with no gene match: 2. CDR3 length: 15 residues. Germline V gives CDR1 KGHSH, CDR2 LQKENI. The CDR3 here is CASSRDSSYNSPLHF. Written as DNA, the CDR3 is TGTGCCAGCTCGCGGGACAGCTCCTATAATTCACCCCTCCACTTT. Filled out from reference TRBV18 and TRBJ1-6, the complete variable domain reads NAGVMQNPRHLVRRRGQEARLRCSPMKGHSHVYWYRQLPEEGLKFMVYLQKENIIDESGMPKERFSAEFPKEGPSILRIQQVVRGDSAAYFCASSRDSSYNSPLHFGNGTRLTVT.

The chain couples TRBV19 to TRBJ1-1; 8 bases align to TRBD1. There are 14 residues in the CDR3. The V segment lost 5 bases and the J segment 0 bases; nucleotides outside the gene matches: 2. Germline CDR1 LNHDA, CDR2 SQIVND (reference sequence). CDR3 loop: CASSRDRMNTEAFF. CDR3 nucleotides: TGTGCCAGTAGTCGGGACAGGATGAACACTGAAGCTTTCTTT. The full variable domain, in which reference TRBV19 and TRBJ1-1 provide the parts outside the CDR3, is DGGITQSPKYLFRKEGQNVTLSCEQNLNHDAMYWYRQDPGQGLRLIYYSQIVNDFQKGDIAEGYSVSREKKESFPLTVTSAQKNPTAFYLCASSRDRMNTEAFFGQGTRLTVV.

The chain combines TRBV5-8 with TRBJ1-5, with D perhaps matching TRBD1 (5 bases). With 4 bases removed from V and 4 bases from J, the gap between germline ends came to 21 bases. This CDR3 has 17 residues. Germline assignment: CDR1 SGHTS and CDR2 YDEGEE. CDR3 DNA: TGTGCCAGCAGCGGCTCTTGGGGGAGCGGGATAAATCAGCCCCAGCATTTT. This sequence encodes CASSGSWGSGINQPQHF.